The sequence of this T cell receptor (beta chain) was determined in a study of T-cell memory formation after mild COVID-19. Across the whole study: TCR clusters mostly belonged to single donors.

Remarks on this clonotype: Its antigen is not known.

The CDR3 sequence is 13 residues long. V lost 7 bases, J lost 4 bases, and 3 bases stayed unmatched. Germline lookup yields CDR1 KGHDR and CDR2 SFDVKD. Using constant-segment primers, 5'RACE produced TCR alpha and TCR beta cDNA libraries carrying sample barcodes and UMIs. TCRdb recomputed calls from the 5' RACE reads with MiXCR, one row per CDR3 protein. Counted here are hundreds of thousands of distinct CDR3 sequences, 16% occurring once; the ten biggest clones make up roughly a fifth. Whole-study results and caveats: Later expanders leaned CD4+, whereas clones that contracted between day 15 and 85 were balanced CD4/CD8. Shrinking CD4+ clones were chiefly CM and EM; CD8+ ones were chiefly EMRA.

Material for sequencing was PBMCs or a T cell subset sorted from them (not recorded which). This clonotype was obtained from a man aged 18 to 29 who had mild COVID-19 (a few samples of this study predate the infection). Cell type and time point are not known. The chain uses TRBV24-1 and TRBJ1-1, with TRBD1 matching over 9 bases. CDR3 coding DNA: TGTGCCACCAGAGAGACAGGGGGCACTGAAGCTTTCTTT. It codes for CATRETGGTEAFF.